These T cell receptor beta chains were read from a single sample in a study of blood T cell repertoires in COVID-19. Repertoires were generated with immunoSEQ multiplex PCR, while TCRdb's copy carries only in-frame clones and drops some. The profile shows roughly 25,000 clones, approximately 75% of them singletons. The sample was peripheral blood. The receptors originated from a man aged 45 to 65 with COVID-19, enrolled during active disease. Each CDR3 is given with its conserved first and last residue. A D gene is named only where the DNA matches it firmly. The size field is filled for only some rows; it gives once, few, many or a size class.

d_call,clone_size,j_call,v_call,cdr3_aa,cdr3_nt
-,few,TRBJ1-1,TRBV7-2,CASSTSPGQTEAFF,TGTGCCAGCAGCACAAGTCCGGGTCAGACTGAAGCTTTCTTT
TRBD1,-,TRBJ1-5,TRBV6-1,CASSGTGGRSNQPQHF,TGTGCCAGCAGTGGCACAGGGGGCCGAAGCAATCAGCCCCAGCATTTT
TRBD1,-,TRBJ1-4,TRBV18,CASSPSRDSLEYEKLFF,TGTGCCAGCTCACCCTCCCGGGACAGTTTAGAATACGAAAAACTGTTTTTT
TRBD1,-,TRBJ1-2,TRBV5-1,CASSETGGVGYGYTF,TGCGCCAGCAGCGAGACAGGGGGAGTCGGGTATGGCTACACCTTC
TRBD1,-,TRBJ1-6,TRBV30,CAWSRDRTVSPLHF,TGTGCCTGGAGTCGGGACAGGACGGTCTCACCCCTCCACTTT
TRBD1,-,TRBJ2-1,TRBV12-3/TRBV12-4,CASSTGQGYEQFF,TGTGCCAGCAGTACGGGACAGGGCTATGAGCAGTTCTTC
TRBD1,few,TRBJ1-5,TRBV7-2,CASSIKGAYSNQPQHF,TGTGCCAGCAGTATTAAGGGGGCCTATAGCAATCAGCCCCAGCATTTT
-,-,TRBJ1-5,TRBV9,CASSVGPFPNQPQHF,TGTGCCAGCAGCGTAGGGCCGTTCCCCAATCAGCCCCAGCATTTT
TRBD2,-,TRBJ2-1,TRBV9,CASSARLAVSYNEQFF,TGTGCCAGCAGCGCGCGACTAGCGGTCTCCTACAATGAGCAGTTCTTC
-,-,TRBJ2-2,TRBV28,CASSSSGGTGELFF,TGTGCCAGCAGTTCTTCCGGGGGCACCGGGGAGCTGTTTTTT
TRBD1,-,TRBJ1-1,TRBV14,CASSQMDRGRGYTEAFF,TGTGCCAGCAGCCAAATGGACAGGGGCCGGGGGTACACTGAAGCTTTCTTT
TRBD2,-,TRBJ2-5,TRBV5-5,CASSLEGSGIVETQYF,TGTGCCAGCAGCTTGGAAGGTAGCGGGATAGTGGAGACCCAGTACTTC
-,-,TRBJ2-7,TRBV7-9,CASTKVRGSIYEQYF,TGTGCCAGCACCAAGGTGAGAGGATCAATATACGAGCAGTACTTC
-,-,TRBJ2-1,TRBV5-5,CASSSATANNEQFF,TGTGCCAGCAGCTCGGCGACTGCTAACAATGAGCAGTTCTTC
-,-,TRBJ1-2,TRBV9,CASSSRDPNYGYTF,TGTGCCAGCAGCTCCCGGGATCCTAACTATGGCTACACCTTC
-,once,TRBJ2-7,TRBV6-5,CASALGAGINEQYF,TGTGCCAGCGCGTTGGGGGCAGGGATCAACGAGCAGTACTTC
-,-,TRBJ1-1,TRBV3-1/TRBV3-2,CASSQGTPGAAFF,TGTGCCAGCAGCCAAGGGACACCCGGCGCAGCTTTCTTT
TRBD2,few,TRBJ2-5,TRBV3-1/TRBV3-2,CASSPRVLREETQYF,TGTGCCAGCAGCCCCCGGGTCCTGCGGGAGGAGACCCAGTACTTC
-,-,TRBJ1-5,TRBV2,CASSEVGVSQPQHF,TGTGCCAGCAGTGAAGTAGGGGTCTCTCAGCCCCAGCATTTT
TRBD1,-,TRBJ1-1,TRBV18,CASSTDRGRGAFF,TGTGCCAGCTCAACGGACAGGGGGCGAGGAGCTTTCTTT
-,-,TRBJ2-4,TRBV9,CASSVGGKRSLAKNIQYF,TGTGCCAGCAGCGTAGGAGGGAAGCGGAGCCTAGCCAAAAACATTCAGTACTTC
-,-,TRBJ1-1,TRBV2,CASLRGTEAFF,TGTGCCAGCCTAAGGGGCACTGAAGCTTTCTTT
TRBD1,few,TRBJ1-6,TRBV9,CASSVDSGGSPLHF,TGTGCCAGCAGCGTAGACTCAGGGGGGTCACCCCTCCACTTT
TRBD2,-,TRBJ2-3,TRBV2,CASRPHSGAAGDTQYF,TGTGCCAGCAGACCCCATAGCGGGGCCGCCGGAGATACGCAGTATTTT
-,-,TRBJ1-5,TRBV7-8,CASSLAERNQPQHF,TGTGCCAGCAGCTTGGCGGAGAGGAATCAGCCCCAGCATTTT
TRBD2,-,TRBJ2-3,TRBV7-9,CASSLGTSGRRSDTQYF,TGTGCCAGCAGCTTAGGGACTAGCGGGAGACGGTCAGATACGCAGTATTTT
-,-,TRBJ1-1,TRBV18,CASSPQQGLERNTEAFF,TGTGCCAGCTCACCCCAGCAGGGCTTGGAGAGGAACACTGAAGCTTTCTTT
TRBD2,-,TRBJ2-5,TRBV4-2,CASSPAGGQETQYF,TGTGCCAGCAGCCCGGCGGGGGGGCAAGAGACCCAGTACTTC
-,-,TRBJ1-1,TRBV11-3,CASSIGRNTEAFF,TGTGCCAGCTCTATTGGGCGTAACACTGAAGCTTTCTTT
TRBD1,once,TRBJ1-4,TRBV6-5,CASGLTGGLEKLFF,TGTGCCAGCGGATTAACAGGGGGTCTCGAAAAACTGTTTTTT